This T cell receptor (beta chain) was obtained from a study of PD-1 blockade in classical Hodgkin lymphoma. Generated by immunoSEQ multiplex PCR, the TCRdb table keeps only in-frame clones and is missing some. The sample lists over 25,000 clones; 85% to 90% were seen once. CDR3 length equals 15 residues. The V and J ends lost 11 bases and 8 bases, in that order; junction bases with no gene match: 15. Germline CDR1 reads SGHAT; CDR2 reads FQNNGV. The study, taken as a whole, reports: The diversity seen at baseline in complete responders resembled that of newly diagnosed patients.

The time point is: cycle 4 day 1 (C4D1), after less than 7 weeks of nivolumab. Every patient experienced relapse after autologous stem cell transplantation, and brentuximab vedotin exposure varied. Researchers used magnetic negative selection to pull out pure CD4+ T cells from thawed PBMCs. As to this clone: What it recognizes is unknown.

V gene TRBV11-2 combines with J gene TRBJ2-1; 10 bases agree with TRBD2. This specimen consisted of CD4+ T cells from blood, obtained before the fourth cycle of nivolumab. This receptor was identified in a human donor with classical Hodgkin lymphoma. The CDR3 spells CASSGSRGGRDEQFF. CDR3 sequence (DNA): TGTGCCTCTAGCGGGAGCCGGGGGGGGAGGGATGAGCAGTTCTTC.